The clone carrying this T cell receptor beta chain showed up just a few times. Its specificity is unknown. The V gene's germline CDR1 is LGHDT and CDR2 YNNKEL (reference sequence). CDR3 length: 17 amino acids. The V end lost 5 bases, the J end lost 2 bases, and 18 bases lay between the germline ends. Carrying unique molecular identifiers, the cDNA also gained a universal primer site through template switching. From the 5' RACE reads, TCRdb called clonotypes with MiXCR, one entry per CDR3 protein. The sample has about 810,000 distinct CDR3 sequences, approximately 13% seen once. This specimen comes from a study of identical twins. Study results and limitations: Where out-of-frame alpha sequences were twin-shared, they showed excess low generation probability. High-abundance cord blood beta clonotypes had fewer insertions; memory repertoires showed none.

Every donor was a healthy Caucasian. The same data also went into a second study, on yellow fever vaccine responses in identical twins.

The TCR comes from a woman in her late teens or twenties in good health. What was sequenced was PBMCs. The chain joins TRBV3-1 to TRBJ2-2; the D gene is possibly TRBD1 (6 bases). DNA of the CDR3: TGTGCCAGCAGCTTCCGCCCCGCTGGGACAAACACCGGGGAGCTGTTTTTT. As protein: CASSFRPAGTNTGELFF.